This entry describes one TCR beta chain. At one end the junction does not follow the germline gene, possibly because of a read error. This entry belongs to a study of blood T cell repertoires in COVID-19. Study as a whole: The United States, Italy and Spain supplied acute and convalescent COVID-19 samples. In each case, the material was cDNA or gDNA derived from T cells, B-cell-depleted T cells, or PBMCs.

CDR1 is MGHRA and CDR2 is YSYEKL in the germline V gene. CDR3 length: 13 residues. The authors' processing: Amplification with reference gene primers provided the estimates of nucleated cell counts. Profiled with immunoSEQ multiplex PCR; TCRdb holds only in-frame clones, not every one. V and J calls and clone size come straight from that table; D and trimming were deduced from the DNA. The sample carries under 95,000 clones, roughly 86% recorded once. The chain carries TRBV4-1 and TRBJ1-1, with D perhaps matching TRBD1 (5 bases). This receptor was taken from a human donor with acute or convalescent COVID-19. The donor label of this sample is uncertain. The sample consisted of peripheral blood. This CDR3 reads CASNSRLDTETFF. The CDR3 DNA is TGCGCCAGCAATAGTAGGTTGGACACTGAAACTTTCTTT.